This TCR beta chain came from a study of blood T cell repertoires in COVID-19. Study context: Spain, Italy and the United States supplied samples that represented acute and convalescent COVID-19. The cDNA or gDNA used as material had been derived from T cells, B-cell-depleted T cells, or PBMCs.

Original processing notes: Estimates of nucleated cell counts were drawn from the amplification of reference gene primers. Repertoires were generated with immunoSEQ multiplex PCR, while TCRdb's copy carries only in-frame clones and drops some. That table gives V, J and clone size, and the DNA gave D and trimming. The sample has about 160,000 clones, roughly 86% seen once; the top ten hold roughly 4%. This CDR3 is 15 amino acids long. Germline values: CDR1 SGHRS, CDR2 YFSETQ. With 8 bases removed from V and 0 bases from J, the gap between germline ends came to 15 bases. This chain links TRBV5-1 with TRBJ1-5; a weak D match, TRBD1 (5 bases). The source material was peripheral blood. This TCR was recovered from a woman in her sixties or seventies who had recovered from COVID-19. The CDR3 coding sequence is TGCGCCAGTTCTCCCGGGGGTAATAGCAATCAGCCCCAGCATTTT. Amino acid sequence: CASSPGGNSNQPQHF. The entire variable domain, with the rest obtained from reference TRBV5-1 and TRBJ1-5, is as follows: KAGVTQTPRYLIKTRGQQVTLSCSPISGHRSVSWYQQTPGQGLQFLFEYFSETQRNKGNFPGRFSGRQFSNSRSEMNVSTLELGDSALYLCASSPGGNSNQPQHFGDGTRLSIL.